What follows are 11 T cell receptor beta chains derived from one specimen sequenced in a study of regulatory T cells in long-lasting Graves disease. The time point is: persistent/refractory GD, antithyroid drugs over 5 years with positive TRAb. Generation of the TCR library employed RNA extracted from PBMCs. For TCR beta, libraries came from iRepertoire HTBI primers and Arm-PCR of CDR3 regions. A single record per CDR3 protein comes from TCRdb applying MiXCR to the multiplex PCR reads. The repertoire holds around 460,000 distinct CDR3 sequences, around a fifth seen once, with around 13% in the top ten. The specimen was peripheral blood mononuclear cells (PBMCs), collected when the disease was refractory, from a patient treated with antithyroid drugs. Receptors were obtained from a female donor with Graves disease.

This clonotype was found many times. The chain combines TRBV20-1 with TRBJ1-1, with no clear D. Germline V gene sequence: CDR1 DFQATT, CDR2 SNEGSKA (reference sequence). Trimming stripped 3 bases from V and 2 bases from J, with 16 bases between. The CDR3 totals 15 residues. CDR3 nucleotides: TGCAGTGCTAGTATTGGTGGAGGAGTTAACACTGAAGCTTTCTTT. It specifies CSASIGGGVNTEAFF.

This sequence joins TRBV2 and TRBJ2-3; D call uncertain. The germline gives CDR1 SNHLY, CDR2 FYNNEI. This CDR3 has 16 amino acids. V lost 6 bases and J lost 0, with 16 bases in between. This chain's CDR3 is CASSRGELSSTDTQYF. CDR3 nucleotides: TGTGCCAGCAGCCGAGGAGAACTTTCTAGCACAGATACGCAGTATTTT. Filled out from reference TRBV2 and TRBJ2-3, the complete variable domain reads EPEVTQTPSHQVTQMGQEVILRCVPISNHLYFYWYRQILGQKVEFLVSFYNNEISEKSEIFDDQFSVERPDGSNFTLKIRSTKLEDSAMYFCASSRGELSSTDTQYFGPGTRLTVL.

The rearrangement joins TRBV11-2 to TRBJ2-1, with 13 bases fitting TRBD2. J was trimmed by 6 bases and V by 4 bases; bases with no gene match: 6. The CDR3 has 16 amino acids. The germline V gene has CDR1 SGHAT and CDR2 FQNNGV. The CDR3 is CASSSRLAGGGNEQFF. The CDR3 DNA is TGTGCCAGCAGCTCTCGACTAGCGGGGGGAGGCAATGAGCAGTTCTTC.

This clonotype was seen only a few times. One end of the junction fails to match germline, which may point to a read error. V is TRBV6-5 and J is TRBJ2-7; D is undetermined. The CDR3 runs 11 residues. Germline CDR1 MNHEY, CDR2 SVGAGI. The CDR3, as DNA: TGTACCAGCAGTTATGTCCAAGAGCAGTACTTC. Translation gives CTSSYVQEQYF.

This clonotype was seen just once. The chain uses TRBV7-9 and TRBJ2-3; D is undetermined. Germline CDR1 and CDR2: SEHNR and FQNEAQ (reference sequence). The CDR3 spans 15 residues. V lost 9 bases to trimming and J lost 2 bases, with 18 bases between them. The CDR3 coding sequence is TGTGCCAGTAGACCGATCGGTTACGCCACAGATACGCAGTATTTT. It encodes CASRPIGYATDTQYF.

This clonotype occurred many times. The J gene is TRBJ2-7, the V gene TRBV7-9, with 8 bases aligning to TRBD1. CDR1 and CDR2 from the germline V gene are SEHNR and FQNEAQ (reference sequence). Unmatched junction bases numbered 2, after V lost 5 bases and J lost 2 bases. The CDR3 sequence is 13 residues long. CDR3 DNA: TGTGCCAGCAGCATACAGGGGGCCTACGAGCAGTACTTC. Protein sequence: CASSIQGAYEQYF.

This clonotype was counted at least ten times. The V and J genes are TRBV2 and TRBJ1-2, with D possibly TRBD1 on 6 matching bases. With 10 bases removed from V and 4 bases from J, the gap between germline ends came to 25 bases. Germline CDR1 SNHLY, CDR2 FYNNEI. This CDR3 is built from 16 residues. The CDR3 sequence: CAIEGGRGVGAYGYTF. The CDR3 region has the DNA TGTGCCATTGAAGGGGGGCGCGGGGTAGGCGCCTATGGCTACACCTTC.

This clonotype was seen many times. The V call is TRBV28, the J call TRBJ1-5, with 9 bases aligning to TRBD1. V lost 4 bases, J lost 2 bases, and 12 bases stayed unmatched. Germline CDR1 reads MDHEN; CDR2 reads SYDVKM. CDR3 length: 18 residues. In DNA, the CDR3 is TGTGCCAGCAGTTGGGACAGGGATCGCGAGTGGGGCAATCAGCCCCAGCATTTT. It encodes CASSWDRDREWGNQPQHF.

This chain uses TRBV5-5 with TRBJ1-4; D gene uncertain. The CDR3 spans 13 residues. Trimming stripped 2 bases from V and 6 bases from J, with 8 bases between. The germline V gene has CDR1 SGHKS and CDR2 YYEKEE (reference sequence). The chain's CDR3 is CASSLGMDEKLFF. CDR3 in DNA: TGTGCCAGCAGCTTAGGTATGGATGAAAAACTGTTTTTT.

This clonotype was observed at least ten times. V and J are TRBV20-1 and TRBJ2-7; 8 bases agree with TRBD2. J was trimmed by 6 bases and V by 1 base; bases with no gene match: 11. There are 15 residues in the CDR3. Germline CDR1 reads DFQATT; CDR2 reads SNEGSKA (reference sequence). CDR3 sequence (DNA): TGCAGTGCTAGAGTTGGTCTAGCGGGTATCATCGAGCAGTACTTC. This translates into CSARVGLAGIIEQYF.

There are a few counts of this clonotype. This chain uses TRBV19 with TRBJ1-5, with TRBD1 as a possible D gene (5 bases). The V end was cut by 2 bases, the J end by 2 bases, with 13 bases between. CDR1 and CDR2 from the germline V gene are LNHDA and SQIVND (reference sequence). This CDR3 has 16 residues. In DNA, the CDR3 is TGTGCCAGTAGTATACAGAAGGGAGGGGGCAATCAGCCCCAGCATTTT. Translated, it gives CASSIQKGGGNQPQHF.